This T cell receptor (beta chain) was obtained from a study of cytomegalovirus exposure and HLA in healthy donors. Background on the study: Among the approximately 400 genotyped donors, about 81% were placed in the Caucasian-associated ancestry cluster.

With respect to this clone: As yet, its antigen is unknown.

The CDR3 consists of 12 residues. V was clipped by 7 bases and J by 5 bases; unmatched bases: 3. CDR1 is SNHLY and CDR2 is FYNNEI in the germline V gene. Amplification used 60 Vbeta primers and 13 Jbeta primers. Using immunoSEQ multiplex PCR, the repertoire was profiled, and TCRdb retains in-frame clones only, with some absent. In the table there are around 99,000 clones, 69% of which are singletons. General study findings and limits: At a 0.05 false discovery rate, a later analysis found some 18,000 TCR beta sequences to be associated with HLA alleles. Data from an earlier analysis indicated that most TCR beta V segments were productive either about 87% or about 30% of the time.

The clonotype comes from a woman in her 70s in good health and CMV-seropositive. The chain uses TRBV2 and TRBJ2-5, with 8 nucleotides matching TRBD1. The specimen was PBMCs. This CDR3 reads CASNRGEETQYF. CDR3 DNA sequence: TGTGCCAGCAACAGGGGGGAGGAGACCCAGTACTTC.